These 32 T cell receptor beta chains came from one sample sequenced in a study of shared clonotypes between healthy human individuals. Sequencing used immunoSEQ multiplex PCR; TCRdb keeps in-frame clones, though not all of them. This table has about 2,200,000 clones, roughly 91% appearing once. Naive-designated CD8 cells lacked CD45RO, were positively enriched for CCR7, and omitted terminally differentiated effector memory CD45RA+ cells. Material: naive CD8+ T cells from PBMCs. The origin of the receptors is a man aged 18 to 30 in good health. Some clones in this sample may be carry-over from other donors' samples.

The V gene is TRBV29-1, the J gene TRBJ1-1; TRBD1 is a possible D gene (5 bases). Germline values: CDR1 SQVTM, CDR2 ANQGSEA. The ends were cut back, 0 bases at V and 4 bases at J, with 15 bases in the middle. This CDR3 has 15 amino acids. The CDR3 coding sequence is TGCAGCGTTGAAGATGGGAGGGGTTGGACCACTGAAGCTTTCTTT. This gives the protein CSVEDGRGWTTEAFF.

The CDR3 sequence is CSVRESGKQFF. The CDR3 nucleotides read TGCAGCGTTCGGGAGTCCGGGAAGCAGTTCTTC. This chain uses TRBV29-1 with TRBJ2-1; possibly TRBD2 for D (6 bases). With 5 bases removed from V and 11 bases from J, the gap between germline ends came to 13 bases. This CDR3 has 11 residues. The germline CDR1 and CDR2 sequences are SQVTM and ANQGSEA.

V gene TRBV7-9 combines with J gene TRBJ2-2, with no clear D. Trimming cost V 5 bases and J 4 bases, with 14 bases left between them. The CDR3 sequence is 15 residues long. Germline V gene data show CDR1 as SEHNR and CDR2 as FQNEAQ (reference sequence). The CDR3 DNA is TGTGCCAGCAGCCCCATAGCCCCCATCACCGGGGAGCTGTTTTTT. This codes for CASSPIAPITGELFF. The whole variable domain, filled in from reference TRBV7-9 and TRBJ2-2, reads DTGVSQNPRHKITKRGQNVTFRCDPISEHNRLYWYRQTLGQGPEFLTYFQNEAQLEKSRLLSDRFSAERPKGSFSTLEIQRTEQGDSAMYLCASSPIAPITGELFFGEGSRLTVL.

This sequence joins TRBV11-2 and TRBJ2-4; D may match TRBD1 or TRBD2 (6 bases each). The CDR3 runs to 17 residues. Germline-derived CDR1 and CDR2 are SGHAT and FQNNGV. V lost 4 bases to trimming and J lost 0 bases, with 16 bases between them. The CDR3 DNA reads TGTGCCAGCAGCTACATACAAGGGGGACTAGCCAAAAACATTCAGTACTTC. Translating it yields CASSYIQGGLAKNIQYF.

This chain connects TRBV18 to TRBJ2-1; 14 bases line up with TRBD2. There are 15 residues in the CDR3. Germline V gives CDR1 KGHSH, CDR2 LQKENI. The V gene end was trimmed by 3 bases and the J gene end by 8 bases; junction bases not matched to a gene: 3. The DNA for the CDR3 is TGTGCCAGCTCACCGGGACTAGCGGGAGTCTATGAGCAGTTCTTC. As protein: CASSPGLAGVYEQFF.

The chain employs TRBV10-3 and TRBJ1-5; no definite D call. CDR3 length equals 14 residues. CDR1 and CDR2 (germline): ENHRY, SYGVKD. Trimming stripped 3 bases from V and 7 bases from J, with 13 bases between. DNA of the CDR3: TGTGCCATCAGTGATAGGCGAGACGGGCAGCCCCAGCATTTT. Translated: CAISDRRDGQPQHF.

The chain recombines TRBV7-9 with TRBJ1-2; the D is unclear. The CDR3 totals 16 residues. Deletions cut 5 bases from V and 0 bases from J, with 16 bases between. Germline values: CDR1 SEHNR, CDR2 FQNEAQ (reference sequence). Written as DNA, the CDR3 is TGTGCCAGCAGCATATCCGGGCAGAGAGCTAACTATGGCTACACCTTC. Encoded protein: CASSISGQRANYGYTF. The full variable domain, rest sourced from reference TRBV7-9 and TRBJ1-2, is DTGVSQNPRHKITKRGQNVTFRCDPISEHNRLYWYRQTLGQGPEFLTYFQNEAQLEKSRLLSDRFSAERPKGSFSTLEIQRTEQGDSAMYLCASSISGQRANYGYTFGSGTRLTVV.

This chain joins TRBV7-9 and TRBJ2-1, with 11 bases aligning to TRBD2. The CDR3 length is 17 residues. Looked up from germline, CDR1 is SEHNR and CDR2 is FQNEAQ (reference sequence). After removal of 5 bases from V and 9 bases from J, the junction contained 15 bases not matched to a gene. Here the CDR3 reads CASSNTVTSGGTGEQFF. The CDR3 nucleotides are TGTGCCAGCAGCAATACTGTTACTAGCGGGGGTACGGGTGAGCAGTTCTTC.

The chain joins TRBV7-9 to TRBJ1-2; D is uncertain. Germline V CDR1 and CDR2: SEHNR, FQNEAQ (reference sequence). The CDR3 totals 16 residues. Trimming cost V 5 bases and J 0 bases, with 16 bases left between them. CDR3: CASSPRAYGPNYGYTF. CDR3 nucleotide sequence: TGTGCCAGCAGCCCGAGGGCGTACGGCCCTAACTATGGCTACACCTTC.

The chain couples TRBV7-6 to TRBJ2-7; 14 nucleotides line up with TRBD2. The CDR3 sequence is 20 residues long. Per germline, CDR1 SGHVS and CDR2 FNYEAQ. V trimming: 7 bases; J trimming: 5 bases; junction bases outside the gene matches: 22. The CDR3 bases are TGTGCCAGCACCCCGGGACGGGGACTAGCGGGAGCTTATTTCTCTGACGAGCAGTACTTC. It specifies CASTPGRGLAGAYFSDEQYF.

With respect to this clone: Other nucleotide sequences in the sample specify the same CDR3. The rearrangement links TRBV30 to TRBJ1-2; the match to TRBD1 covers 10 bases. The V gene end was trimmed by 0 bases and the J gene end by 8 bases; junction bases not matched to a gene: 3. Germline V gene data show CDR1 as GTSNPN and CDR2 as SVGIG (reference sequence). This CDR3 comprises 13 residues. The CDR3 nucleotides read TGTGCCTGGAGTGTTGGGACAGGGGACGGCTACACCTTC. This encodes CAWSVGTGDGYTF.

Regarding this clone: The sample holds other DNA sequences that translate to the same CDR3. The CDR3 sequence: CASSYGTSYEQYF. The CDR3 DNA is TGTGCCAGCAGTTACGGGACAAGCTACGAGCAGTACTTC. This chain connects TRBV6-5 to TRBJ2-7, with a possible D match to TRBD1 (6 bases). CDR1 is MNHEY, CDR2 SVGAGI, per germline. The CDR3 is 13 amino acids. V was shortened by 2 bases and J by 3 bases, with 8 bases between the two germline ends.

The chain has TRBV4-1 and TRBJ2-7, with D perhaps assigned TRBD1 or TRBD2 (6 bases each). Per germline, CDR1 MGHRA and CDR2 YSYEKL. The CDR3 totals 15 residues. V lost 1 base, J lost 6 bases, and 16 bases lay in between. CDR3 in amino acids: CASSQGAAGQTEQYF. DNA of the CDR3: TGCGCCAGCAGCCAAGGGGCCGCGGGACAAACCGAGCAGTACTTC.

The chain has TRBV27 and TRBJ2-7; 8 nucleotides line up with TRBD2. Germline CDR1 MNHEY, CDR2 SMNVEV (reference sequence). This CDR3 has 17 residues. J lost 0 bases, V lost 5 bases, and 12 bases had no gene match. CDR3 protein: CASSPLIRSGSSYEQYF. DNA of the CDR3: TGTGCCAGCAGTCCCCTCATCAGGAGCGGGAGCTCCTACGAGCAGTACTTC.

CDR3 sequence reads: CAWRRREVRDNEQFF. CDR3 bases: TGTGCCTGGAGGAGGCGGGAGGTTAGGGACAATGAGCAGTTCTTC. The chain is built from TRBV30 and TRBJ2-1, with 8 nucleotides matching TRBD2. The CDR3 runs 15 residues. Trimming at V came to 3 bases and at J to 5 bases, leaving 9 bases not matched to a gene. Germline CDR1 reads GTSNPN; CDR2 reads SVGIG (reference sequence).

This clone is a singleton in its sample. The V gene is TRBV11-2, the J gene TRBJ1-2; unclear D gene. CDR1 and CDR2 (germline): SGHAT, FQNNGV. V was pared by 2 bases and J by 4 bases, with 8 bases between. The CDR3 runs to 13 residues. CDR3: CASSLKPGYGYTF. The CDR3, as DNA: TGTGCCAGCAGCTTAAAACCAGGCTATGGCTACACCTTC.

The rearrangement links TRBV9 to TRBJ1-4; 10 bases are a match to TRBD1. The germline CDR1 and CDR2 sequences are SGDLS and YYNGEE. The CDR3 length is 15 residues. After removal of 2 bases from V and 4 bases from J, the junction contained 2 bases not matched to a gene. This chain's CDR3 is CASSVGQGINEKLFF. CDR3 in DNA: TGTGCCAGCAGCGTGGGACAGGGGATTAATGAAAAACTGTTTTTT.

This chain connects TRBV28 to TRBJ2-7; 10 bases agree with TRBD2. CDR3 size: 18 residues. The junction had 10 bases not matched to a gene; V was cut back by 2 bases and J by 0 bases. CDR1 is MDHEN and CDR2 is SYDVKM in the germline V gene. CDR3 nucleotide sequence: TGTGCCAGCAGTTTAATGATAGCGGGAGGTCCTAGCTCCTACGAGCAGTACTTC. Translated: CASSLMIAGGPSSYEQYF.

This clone was observed once. The chain joins TRBV7-9 to TRBJ2-1; 9 positions match TRBD2. Unmatched junction bases numbered 12, after V lost 4 bases and J lost 8 bases. This CDR3 is built from 16 residues. Germline V gene lookup returns CDR1 SEHNR and CDR2 FQNEAQ (reference sequence). The CDR3 protein is CASSSYSGRFFYEQFF. DNA for the CDR3: TGTGCCAGCAGCTCGTATAGCGGGAGATTTTTTTATGAGCAGTTCTTC. Supplemented by reference TRBV7-9 and TRBJ2-1, the full variable domain reads DTGVSQNPRHKITKRGQNVTFRCDPISEHNRLYWYRQTLGQGPEFLTYFQNEAQLEKSRLLSDRFSAERPKGSFSTLEIQRTEQGDSAMYLCASSSYSGRFFYEQFFGPGTRLTVL.

The chain recombines TRBV19 with TRBJ2-5; maybe TRBD1 (7 bases). Looked up from germline, CDR1 is LNHDA and CDR2 is SQIVND (reference sequence). The CDR3 sequence is 18 residues long. With 4 bases removed from V and 2 bases from J, the gap between germline ends came to 23 bases. CDR3 bases: TGTGCCAGTAGTAGGGAGGTCGGGACAGTACTATCTCAAGAGACCCAGTACTTC. Translation: CASSREVGTVLSQETQYF. Combining the CDR3 with reference TRBV19 and TRBJ2-5 gives the whole variable domain DGGITQSPKYLFRKEGQNVTLSCEQNLNHDAMYWYRQDPGQGLRLIYYSQIVNDFQKGDIAEGYSVSREKKESFPLTVTSAQKNPTAFYLCASSREVGTVLSQETQYFGPGTRLLVL.

The V and J genes are TRBV10-3 and TRBJ1-1, with D tentatively TRBD1 (5 bases). Germline V gene sequence: CDR1 ENHRY, CDR2 SYGVKD. Trimming took 10 bases from V and 0 from J, leaving 12 bases between them. This CDR3 is built from 13 residues. The CDR3 loop is CATGGALNTEAFF. The CDR3 nucleotides are TGTGCCACCGGAGGGGCCCTGAACACTGAAGCTTTCTTT.

The V gene is TRBV9, the J gene TRBJ2-3, with 7 bases identical to TRBD1. After removal of 4 bases from V and 5 bases from J, the junction contained 10 bases not matched to a gene. The CDR3 consists of 15 residues. Germline V gene sequence: CDR1 SGDLS, CDR2 YYNGEE. The CDR3 sequence is CASSLTGSGGDTQYF. CDR3 DNA: TGTGCCAGCAGCCTGACAGGGAGTGGAGGAGATACGCAGTATTTT.

This sequence joins TRBV5-5 and TRBJ2-7; 8 bases align to TRBD1. J was trimmed by 3 bases and V by 5 bases; bases with no gene match: 7. The CDR3 runs 14 residues. Germline lookup yields CDR1 SGHKS and CDR2 YYEKEE (reference sequence). CDR3 in amino acids: CASRLQGALYEQYF. The CDR3 region has the DNA TGTGCCAGCAGATTGCAGGGGGCCCTCTACGAGCAGTACTTC.

This clone appeared once. The chain combines TRBV29-1 with TRBJ2-7; a weak D match, TRBD2 (6 bases). The CDR3 sequence is 14 residues long. Trimming removed 7 bases from V and 0 bases from J, with 16 bases in between. Germline CDR1 SQVTM, CDR2 ANQGSEA. CDR3 sequence: CSALLGGISYEQYF. The CDR3 coding sequence is TGCAGCGCCCTTCTGGGGGGAATCTCCTACGAGCAGTACTTC.

This clone was seen only once. The chain uses TRBV7-9 and TRBJ2-5; D call uncertain. The V gene lost 5 bases and the J gene lost 1 base, with 14 bases spanning the gap. From germline, CDR1 is SEHNR and CDR2 FQNEAQ (reference sequence). There are 15 residues in the CDR3. CDR3 sequence: CASSLTTHSQETQYF. The CDR3 region has the DNA TGTGCCAGCAGCCTTACCACACATTCCCAAGAGACCCAGTACTTC.

The chain uses TRBV4-2 and TRBJ1-5; D remains unclear. Germline V lookup: CDR1 LGHNA, CDR2 YNFKEQ. Trimming took off 1 base at V and 0 bases at J, with 13 bases between the two ends. CDR3 length equals 17 residues. The CDR3 spells CASSQVWSRVSNQPQHF. For the CDR3, the DNA is TGTGCCAGCAGCCAAGTATGGTCGAGGGTTAGCAATCAGCCCCAGCATTTT.

The J gene is TRBJ2-1, the V gene TRBV7-9; no clear D gene. Trimming pared 6 bases from V and 8 bases from J, leaving 8 bases between. Germline values: CDR1 SEHNR, CDR2 FQNEAQ (reference sequence). The CDR3 length is 11 residues. The CDR3 reads CASRARYEQFF. As DNA, the CDR3 is TGTGCCAGCAGAGCTAGGTATGAGCAGTTCTTC. The full variable domain, with the rest looked up from reference TRBV7-9 and TRBJ2-1, is DTGVSQNPRHKITKRGQNVTFRCDPISEHNRLYWYRQTLGQGPEFLTYFQNEAQLEKSRLLSDRFSAERPKGSFSTLEIQRTEQGDSAMYLCASRARYEQFFGPGTRLTVL.

The chain links TRBV7-9 to TRBJ1-6, with D tentatively TRBD1 (6 bases). Germline lookup yields CDR1 SEHNR and CDR2 FQNEAQ (reference sequence). The V gene lost 2 bases and the J gene lost 2 bases, with 16 bases spanning the gap. CDR3 size: 18 residues. The CDR3 spells CASSLFPDSLAYNSPLHF. In nucleotides, the CDR3 is TGTGCCAGCAGCTTATTCCCGGACAGTTTGGCCTATAATTCACCCCTCCACTTT.

The chain joins TRBV5-1 to TRBJ2-2; D possibly corresponds to TRBD1 (5 bases). V was pared by 1 base and J by 7 bases, with 14 bases between. Germline V lookup: CDR1 SGHRS, CDR2 YFSETQ. CDR3 length: 15 residues. In nucleotides, the CDR3 is TGCGCCAGCAGCTTGTACGGACAAGGTGACGGGGAGCTGTTTTTT. This translates into CASSLYGQGDGELFF.

The chain employs TRBV5-1 and TRBJ2-1, with unresolved D. Trimming left V 1 base short and J 0 bases short, with 11 bases between. This CDR3 spans 16 amino acids. CDR1 and CDR2 (germline): SGHRS, YFSETQ. In nucleotides, the CDR3 is TGCGCCAGCAGCTTGAATGAGCGAATCTCCTACAATGAGCAGTTCTTC. Its protein product is CASSLNERISYNEQFF. Filled out from reference TRBV5-1 and TRBJ2-1, the complete variable domain reads KAGVTQTPRYLIKTRGQQVTLSCSPISGHRSVSWYQQTPGQGLQFLFEYFSETQRNKGNFPGRFSGRQFSNSRSEMNVSTLELGDSALYLCASSLNERISYNEQFFGPGTRLTVL.

V usage is TRBV7-9 and J usage is TRBJ1-2; unclear D gene. Germline assignment: CDR1 SEHNR and CDR2 FQNEAQ (reference sequence). V lost 3 bases, J lost 6 bases, and 14 bases lay in between. This CDR3 has 14 amino acids. The CDR3 DNA reads as TGTGCCAGCAGCTTCCTAGGTTTTGACGATGGCTACACCTTC. This gives the protein CASSFLGFDDGYTF. The full variable domain, with the rest looked up from reference TRBV7-9 and TRBJ1-2, is DTGVSQNPRHKITKRGQNVTFRCDPISEHNRLYWYRQTLGQGPEFLTYFQNEAQLEKSRLLSDRFSAERPKGSFSTLEIQRTEQGDSAMYLCASSFLGFDDGYTFGSGTRLTVV.

The V and J genes are TRBV7-3 and TRBJ2-3; D might be TRBD2 (5 bases). The CDR3 is 16 residues long. CDR1 is SGHTA and CDR2 is FQGTGA in the germline V gene. The V end was cut by 4 bases, the J end by 2 bases, with 16 bases between. CDR3 sequence: CASSSLPSSHTDTQYF. The DNA for the CDR3 is TGTGCCAGCAGCTCCCTACCTAGCAGTCACACAGATACGCAGTATTTT.